Shown below are 32 T cell receptor beta chains from a single sample sequenced in a study of T cell changes during pregnancy in multiple sclerosis. TCRdb's copy holds only in-frame clones and misses some; the assay was immunoSEQ multiplex PCR. This sample has about 41,000 clones, with 89% found just once. Here the sequenced sample was CD4+ T cells from peripheral blood mononuclear cells, taken in the first trimester of pregnancy. The source of these receptors is a female donor with multiple sclerosis, enrolled in a pregnancy study.

This clone was counted a single time. The rearrangement uses TRBV9 and TRBJ2-5, with TRBD1 matching over 9 bases. In germline, CDR1 is SGDLS, CDR2 YYNGEE. CDR3 length: 14 amino acids. V lost 5 bases to trimming and J lost 4 bases; unmatched junction nucleotides: 6. CDR3 region: CASSRQGVGETQYF. The CDR3 nucleotides are TGTGCCAGCAGTCGACAGGGGGTCGGAGAGACCCAGTACTTC.

This chain connects TRBV6-5 to TRBJ2-5, with D tentatively TRBD2 (5 bases). CDR1 is MNHEY, CDR2 SVGAGI, per germline. V was pared by 2 bases and J by 4 bases, with 11 bases between. This CDR3 region has 14 residues. Written as DNA, the CDR3 is TGTGCCAGCAGTTACGAGTCTAGCCTAGAGACCCAGTACTTC. It codes for CASSYESSLETQYF.

This rearrangement joins TRBV19 to TRBJ2-1; TRBD2 matches 12 bases. Per germline, CDR1 LNHDA and CDR2 SQIVND (reference sequence). With V trimmed by 5 bases and J by 6 bases, 11 bases remained unmatched. The CDR3 is 17 residues long. In nucleotides, the CDR3 is TGTGCCAGTAGTTCCGGACTAGCGGGAACCAGGTCCAATGAGCAGTTCTTC. Translation: CASSSGLAGTRSNEQFF. The entire variable domain, with the rest obtained from reference TRBV19 and TRBJ2-1, is as follows: DGGITQSPKYLFRKEGQNVTLSCEQNLNHDAMYWYRQDPGQGLRLIYYSQIVNDFQKGDIAEGYSVSREKKESFPLTVTSAQKNPTAFYLCASSSGLAGTRSNEQFFGPGTRLTVL.

The chain couples TRBV6-6 to TRBJ1-1; 7 bases line up with TRBD1. The CDR3 has 14 residues. The V and J ends lost 4 bases and 3 bases, in that order; junction bases with no gene match: 5. Germline V CDR1 and CDR2: MNHNY, SVGAGI (reference sequence). CDR3 loop: CASSSTGVHTEAFF. Here the CDR3 DNA reads TGTGCCAGCAGTTCCACAGGGGTCCACACTGAAGCTTTCTTT.

The V and J genes are TRBV14 and TRBJ1-2, with TRBD1 matching 10 bases. There are 17 residues in the CDR3. Germline CDR1 reads SGHDN; CDR2 reads FVKESK. V shed 0 bases and J 7 bases; nucleotides not matched to a gene: 11. CDR3 sequence (DNA): TGTGCCAGCAGCCAAGATCTGAGGGGACAGGGGATGGGTGGCTACACCTTC. This codes for CASSQDLRGQGMGGYTF.

This chain uses TRBV9 with TRBJ2-7; TRBD1 matches at 9 bases. This CDR3 region has 14 residues. J lost 3 bases, V lost 1 base, and 2 bases had no gene match. CDR1 and CDR2 (germline): SGDLS, YYNGEE. The CDR3 sequence: CASSVTDRGYEQYF. CDR3 sequence (DNA): TGTGCCAGCAGCGTAACGGACAGGGGCTACGAGCAGTACTTC.

The V and J genes are TRBV25-1 and TRBJ1-1; perhaps TRBD1 as D (6 bases). CDR1 MGHDK and CDR2 SYGVNS come from the germline V gene. The CDR3 is made up of 14 amino acids. The ends were cut back, 8 bases at V and 4 bases at J, with 17 bases in the middle. The CDR3 spells CASSMAGDPTEAFF. For the CDR3, the DNA is TGTGCCAGCTCGATGGCAGGGGATCCCACTGAAGCTTTCTTT. The whole variable domain, filled in from reference TRBV25-1 and TRBJ1-1, reads EADIYQTPRYLVIGTGKKITLECSQTMGHDKMYWYQQDPGMELHLIHYSYGVNSTEKGDLSSESTVSRIRTEHFPLTLESARPSHTSQYLCASSMAGDPTEAFFGQGTRLTVV.

The chain is built from TRBV19 and TRBJ2-7; 8 bases are shared with TRBD2. The CDR3 extends over 14 amino acids. V shed 5 bases and J 2 bases; nucleotides not matched to a gene: 5. Looked up from germline, CDR1 is LNHDA and CDR2 is SQIVND (reference sequence). The CDR3: CASSGVAGTYEQYF. The CDR3 coding sequence is TGTGCCAGTAGTGGGGTAGCGGGAACCTACGAGCAGTACTTC.

The gene calls are TRBV27 and TRBJ2-3, with 9 nucleotides matching TRBD2. V shed 9 bases and J 4 bases; nucleotides not matched to a gene: 11. Germline-derived CDR1 and CDR2 are MNHEY and SMNVEV (reference sequence). The CDR3 runs to 15 residues. The CDR3 reads CASVGHSGRSDTQYF. CDR3 sequence (DNA): TGTGCCAGTGTAGGGCATAGCGGGAGATCAGATACGCAGTATTTT.

This chain joins TRBV5-1 and TRBJ2-3; 9 bases agree with TRBD1. CDR1 is SGHRS, CDR2 YFSETQ, per germline. Losses at the gene ends were 5 bases for V and 2 bases for J; bases not matched to a gene: 6. This CDR3 has 15 residues. The CDR3 spells CASRADRGNTDTQYF. In nucleotides, the CDR3 is TGCGCCAGCAGAGCGGACAGGGGTAACACAGATACGCAGTATTTT.

The chain's CDR3 is CASSQDLAGGSYEQYF. The CDR3 DNA is TGTGCCAGCAGCCAAGATTTAGCGGGAGGCTCCTACGAGCAGTACTTC. This chain uses TRBV4-2 with TRBJ2-7; 10 positions match TRBD2. The CDR3 contains 16 residues. The trim removed 0 bases at V and 0 bases at J, leaving 2 bases unmatched. Germline V CDR1 and CDR2: LGHNA, YNFKEQ.

This chain connects TRBV10-3 to TRBJ2-5, with TRBD2 as a possible D gene (5 bases). Germline assignment: CDR1 ENHRY and CDR2 SYGVKD. With 5 bases removed from V and 4 bases from J, the gap between germline ends came to 17 bases. The CDR3 loop spans 15 amino acids. CDR3 amino acids: CAISYSGVYGETQYF. DNA for the CDR3: TGTGCCATCAGTTACAGCGGAGTTTATGGAGAGACCCAGTACTTC.

The chain recombines TRBV7-2 with TRBJ2-7; perhaps TRBD2 as D (6 bases). The germline V and J ends were trimmed by 4 bases and 5 bases, with 9 bases remaining between them. Germline V gene lookup returns CDR1 SGHTA and CDR2 FQGNSA. This CDR3 is 12 amino acids long. CDR3 DNA sequence: TGTGCCAGCAGCTCGACTAGGGACGAGCAGTACTTC. As protein: CASSSTRDEQYF.

The chain combines TRBV6-6 with TRBJ1-1; 11 positions agree with TRBD1. Germline V gene sequence: CDR1 MNHNY, CDR2 SVGAGI (reference sequence). With 6 bases clipped from V and 1 base from J, the junction kept 7 bases outside the gene matches. There are 16 residues in the CDR3. The CDR3 nucleotides read TGTGCCAGCAGCCGTCCCGGGACAGGGGGGAACACTGAAGCTTTCTTT. Its translation is CASSRPGTGGNTEAFF.

The chain employs TRBV6-6 and TRBJ2-7, with 11 bases identical to TRBD1. CDR1 and CDR2 from the germline V gene are MNHNY and SVGAGI (reference sequence). The V gene end was trimmed by 6 bases and the J gene end by 4 bases; junction bases not matched to a gene: 5. The CDR3 contains 14 residues. The CDR3 region is CASRGWDRGYEQYF. CDR3 nucleotides: TGTGCCAGCAGGGGGTGGGACAGGGGGTACGAGCAGTACTTC.

V usage is TRBV6-1 and J usage is TRBJ2-1; TRBD2 matches 11 bases. V shed 5 bases and J 5 bases; nucleotides not matched to a gene: 5. Per germline, CDR1 MNHNS and CDR2 SASEGT. This CDR3 contains 15 residues. The CDR3 bases are TGTGCCAGCAGTTCCGGGACTAGCGGCCACAATGAGCAGTTCTTC. It specifies CASSSGTSGHNEQFF.

The J gene is TRBJ2-2, the V gene TRBV18, with D maybe TRBD1 (5 bases). Germline V CDR1 and CDR2: KGHSH, LQKENI. CDR3 length: 18 residues. V was cut by 3 bases and J by 0 bases, with 17 bases left in between. CDR3 region: CASSPEAVAGTNTGELFF. The CDR3 bases are TGTGCCAGCTCACCGGAAGCAGTCGCAGGGACGAACACCGGGGAGCTGTTTTTT.

This sequence joins TRBV5-5 and TRBJ2-7, with TRBD2 matching 9 bases. There are 17 residues in the CDR3. Trimming cost V 0 bases and J 3 bases; bases outside gene matches: 10. Germline V gene data show CDR1 as SGHKS and CDR2 as YYEKEE (reference sequence). This CDR3 is CASSLAPLGSGSYEQYF. For the CDR3, the DNA is TGTGCCAGCAGCTTGGCCCCTCTTGGTAGCGGGAGCTACGAGCAGTACTTC.

The CDR3 protein is CAIRGTVESNTEAFF. The DNA for the CDR3 is TGTGCCATCAGGGGGACAGTAGAGTCGAACACTGAAGCTTTCTTT. V and J are TRBV10-3 and TRBJ1-1, with 7 bases identical to TRBD1. The V gene's germline CDR1 is ENHRY and CDR2 SYGVKD. Germline trimming cut 6 bases from V and 1 base from J; bases unmatched to any gene: 8. The CDR3 is made up of 15 amino acids.

Only one count was recorded for this clone. V is TRBV9 and J is TRBJ2-3; no clear D. V was cut by 0 bases and J by 3 bases, with 8 bases left in between. There are 14 residues in the CDR3. The germline V gene encodes CDR1 SGDLS and CDR2 YYNGEE. The CDR3 nucleotides read TGTGCCAGCAGCGTAGGCCTCGGTACAGATACGCAGTATTTT. Protein: CASSVGLGTDTQYF.

V usage is TRBV9 and J usage is TRBJ2-2; no clear D gene. The CDR3 sequence is 12 residues long. V lost 3 bases and J 6 bases, leaving 6 bases between the germline ends. Germline V gives CDR1 SGDLS, CDR2 YYNGEE. The CDR3, as DNA: TGTGCCAGCAGCGACTATTCCGGGGAGCTGTTTTTT. Translating gives CASSDYSGELFF.

The chain employs TRBV7-2 and TRBJ2-1, with D perhaps matching TRBD2 (5 bases). Germline V gene data show CDR1 as SGHTA and CDR2 as FQGNSA. The CDR3 sequence is 15 residues long. V lost 2 bases to trimming and J lost 4 bases, with 12 bases between them. CDR3 amino acids: CASSLTAAGYNEQFF. In nucleotides, the CDR3 is TGTGCCAGCAGCTTAACAGCGGCGGGTTACAATGAGCAGTTCTTC.

J is TRBJ2-5 and V is TRBV6-5, with D unclear. V was pared by 8 bases and J by 4 bases, with 8 bases between. This CDR3 contains 11 residues. Germline lookup yields CDR1 MNHEY and CDR2 SVGAGI. CDR3: CASRTPETQYF. The CDR3 nucleotides are TGTGCCAGCCGCACACCAGAGACCCAGTACTTC.

This clone was seen only once. This chain connects TRBV19 to TRBJ1-1; D possibly corresponds to TRBD1 (5 bases). Per the germline V gene, CDR1 is LNHDA and CDR2 is SQIVND (reference sequence). V lost 6 bases and J lost 1, with 9 bases in between. The CDR3 is made up of 13 amino acids. The CDR3 DNA follows: TGTGCCAGTAGCTCTACAGGGAACACTGAAGCTTTCTTT. Translated: CASSSTGNTEAFF.

The rearrangement links TRBV27 to TRBJ1-1, with D possibly being TRBD1 (6 bases). Germline V CDR1 and CDR2: MNHEY, SMNVEV (reference sequence). Trimming cost V 6 bases and J 2 bases, with 19 bases left between them. The CDR3 is 16 amino acids. The CDR3 sequence is CASRKTGGSRNTEAFF. CDR3 sequence (DNA): TGTGCCAGCAGGAAGACAGGAGGAAGTAGAAACACTGAAGCTTTCTTT.

J is TRBJ2-1 and V is TRBV5-1, with 10 bases aligning to TRBD2. This CDR3 comprises 16 residues. Germline loops: CDR1 SGHRS, CDR2 YFSETQ. With 3 bases clipped from V and 0 bases from J, the junction kept 3 bases outside the gene matches. The CDR3 DNA reads as TGCGCCAGCAGCTCGGCTAGCGGGAGCTCCTACAATGAGCAGTTCTTC. It yields the protein CASSSASGSSYNEQFF.

This chain joins TRBV19 and TRBJ2-1; TRBD2 matches 12 bases. From germline, CDR1 is LNHDA and CDR2 SQIVND (reference sequence). V dropped 5 bases and J dropped 7; count of bases not matched to a gene: 6. CDR3 size: 15 residues. The CDR3 bases are TGTGCCAGTAGTTATACTAGCGGGAGGTCTAATGAGCAGTTCTTC. Protein product: CASSYTSGRSNEQFF.

As concerns this clone: Compared with germline, one end of the junction differs, possibly owing to a read error. The chain uses TRBV6-6 and TRBJ2-2; D call uncertain. In germline, CDR1 is MNHNY, CDR2 SVGAGI (reference sequence). The CDR3 consists of 13 residues. The CDR3: CASSYINNGELFF. CDR3 sequence (DNA): TGTGCCAGCAGTTACATTAACAACGGGGAGCTGTTTTTT.

This clone appeared a single time. CDR3 loop: CASSFTGGREKLFF. The CDR3 region has the DNA TGTGCCAGCAGCTTTACTGGCGGAAGGGAAAAACTGTTTTTT. The rearrangement joins TRBV7-9 to TRBJ1-4; D not certain. The ends were cut back, 3 bases at V and 8 bases at J, with 13 bases in the middle. Germline CDR1 reads SEHNR; CDR2 reads FQNEAQ (reference sequence). The CDR3 has 14 residues.

This chain connects TRBV4-2 to TRBJ2-6; D is possibly TRBD1 (5 bases). Germline V lookup: CDR1 LGHNA, CDR2 YNFKEQ. V was shortened by 2 bases and J by 1 base, with 18 bases between the two germline ends. The CDR3 runs 19 residues. The CDR3 sequence is CASSQFKGPLGSGANVLTF. The CDR3 nucleotides are TGTGCCAGCAGCCAATTTAAGGGGCCCCTGGGGTCTGGGGCCAACGTCCTGACTTTC.

The V and J genes are TRBV28 and TRBJ1-2; possibly TRBD1 for D (5 bases). V dropped 2 bases and J dropped 2 bases, with 15 bases sitting between them. The CDR3 runs to 16 residues. Germline V lookup: CDR1 MDHEN, CDR2 SYDVKM. The CDR3: CASSLTFYRGNYGYTF. The CDR3 DNA sequence: TGTGCCAGCAGTTTAACGTTTTATCGGGGGAACTATGGCTACACCTTC.

V gene TRBV5-4 combines with J gene TRBJ2-1; D uncertain. CDR3 length: 17 residues. Germline CDR1 reads SGHNT; CDR2 reads YYREEE (reference sequence). Trimming stripped 0 bases from V and 0 bases from J, with 13 bases between. For the CDR3, the DNA is TGTGCCAGCAGCTTGGATGGGCAGCCGAGCTCCTACAATGAGCAGTTCTTC. As protein: CASSLDGQPSSYNEQFF.